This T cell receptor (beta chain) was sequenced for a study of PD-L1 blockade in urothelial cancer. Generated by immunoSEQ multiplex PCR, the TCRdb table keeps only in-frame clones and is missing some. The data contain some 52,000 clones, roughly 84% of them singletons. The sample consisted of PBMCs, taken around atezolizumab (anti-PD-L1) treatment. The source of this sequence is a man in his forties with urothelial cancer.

The CDR3 bases are TGTGCCAGCGCCGCTTTAACCGGGACAGGCACAGATACGCAGTATTTT. Its translation is CASAALTGTGTDTQYF. This chain connects TRBV27 to TRBJ2-3; TRBD1 agrees at 7 bases. V shed 8 bases, J shed 1 base, and the junction held 12 bases outside the gene matches. Germline V gene sequence: CDR1 MNHEY, CDR2 SMNVEV (reference sequence). This CDR3 comprises 16 residues.